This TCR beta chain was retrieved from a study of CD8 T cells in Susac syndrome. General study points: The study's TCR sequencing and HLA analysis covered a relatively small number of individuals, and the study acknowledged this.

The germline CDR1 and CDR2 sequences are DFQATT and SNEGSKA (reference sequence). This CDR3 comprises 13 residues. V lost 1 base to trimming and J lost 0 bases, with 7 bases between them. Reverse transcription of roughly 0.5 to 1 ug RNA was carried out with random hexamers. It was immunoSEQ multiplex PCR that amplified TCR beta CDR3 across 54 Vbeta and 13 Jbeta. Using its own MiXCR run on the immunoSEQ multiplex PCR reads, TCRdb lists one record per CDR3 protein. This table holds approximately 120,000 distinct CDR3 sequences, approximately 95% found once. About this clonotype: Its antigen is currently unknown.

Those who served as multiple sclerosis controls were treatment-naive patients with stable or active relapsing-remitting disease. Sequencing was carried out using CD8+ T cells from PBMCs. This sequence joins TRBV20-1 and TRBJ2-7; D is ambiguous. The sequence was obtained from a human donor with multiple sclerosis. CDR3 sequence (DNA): TGCAGTGCTAGAGTGGCCAGCTCCTACGAGCAGTACTTC. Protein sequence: CSARVASSYEQYF.